These 24 T cell receptor beta chains originate from one sample sequenced in a study of beta chain features in type 1 diabetes. Isolated RNA was reverse transcribed in full, so expressed TCRB transcripts were sequenced. Generated by immunoSEQ multiplex PCR, the TCRdb table keeps only in-frame clones and is missing some. The table has nearly 700,000 clones, under 15% seen once. Study results and limitations: Among all four CD4+ subsets, Type 1 diabetes patients had TCRB CDR3s that were moderately but significantly shorter.

Their antigens are not known. The source material was naive CD4+ T cells from blood. Receptors originate from a man between 18 and 29 years old with type 1 diabetes.

This clone came up a few times. The chain carries TRBV28 and TRBJ2-6; D is perhaps TRBD1 (6 bases). The CDR3 spans 15 residues. Trimming took 8 bases from V and 1 from J, leaving 12 bases between them. Germline V gene data show CDR1 as MDHEN and CDR2 as SYDVKM. The CDR3, as DNA: TGTGCCAGCGGGGGCGGGCTATCTGGGGCCAACGTCCTGACTTTC. Residues: CASGGGLSGANVLTF.

This chain links TRBV19 with TRBJ1-6, with no clear D. The CDR3 has 14 residues. V gave up 0 bases and J gave up 8 bases, with 8 bases separating them. Germline lookup yields CDR1 LNHDA and CDR2 SQIVND (reference sequence). The CDR3 DNA is TGTGCCAGTAGTATAGATAGCCGGGATTCACCCCTCCACTTT. This translates into CASSIDSRDSPLHF.

This clone was counted between two and nine times. The rearrangement uses TRBV7-9 and TRBJ1-2, with D hard to call. Germline V gene data show CDR1 as SEHNR and CDR2 as FQNEAQ (reference sequence). The CDR3 contains 14 residues. V was trimmed by 5 bases and J by 4 bases, leaving 14 bases between them. The CDR3, as DNA: TGTGCCAGCAGCCTCCGGACCGAGAGCTATGGCTACACCTTC. This gives the protein CASSLRTESYGYTF.

Regarding this clone: Other DNA sequences in the same sample also yield this CDR3. CDR3: CAISESTGGYEQYF. The CDR3 bases are TGTGCCATCAGTGAGTCGACGGGGGGCTACGAGCAGTACTTC. This rearrangement joins TRBV10-3 to TRBJ2-7; TRBD2 matches at 7 bases. The CDR3 length is 14 residues. The germline CDR1 and CDR2 sequences are ENHRY and SYGVKD. V dropped 0 bases and J dropped 3; count of bases not matched to a gene: 2.

Only a few counts were recorded for this clone. The CDR3 region has the DNA TGTGCCAGCAGCGGACTTCCCACAGATACGCAGTATTTT. Translation: CASSGLPTDTQYF. V is TRBV5-4 and J is TRBJ2-3; weak D call: TRBD2 (5 bases). Trimming stripped 4 bases from V and 2 bases from J, with 8 bases between. This CDR3 spans 13 amino acids. Per the germline V gene, CDR1 is SGHNT and CDR2 is YYREEE (reference sequence).

This clone occurred a few times. Within the sample, other DNA sequences also encode this same CDR3. The rearrangement links TRBV28 to TRBJ2-4; D not resolved. The germline V gene has CDR1 MDHEN and CDR2 SYDVKM. This CDR3 is built from 12 residues. V dropped 2 bases and J dropped 1 base, with 0 bases sitting between them. The CDR3 is CASSLAKNIQYF. CDR3 sequence (DNA): TGTGCCAGCAGTTTAGCCAAAAACATTCAGTACTTC. Full variable domain (missing parts from reference TRBV28 and TRBJ2-4): DVKVTQSSRYLVKRTGEKVFLECVQDMDHENMFWYRQDPGLGLRLIYFSYDVKMKEKGDIPEGYSVSREKKERFSLILESASTNQTSMYLCASSLAKNIQYFGAGTRLSVL.

The chain links TRBV5-4 to TRBJ2-5, with 10 positions matching TRBD1. V trimming: 0 bases; J trimming: 2 bases; junction bases outside the gene matches: 4. The CDR3 is 16 amino acids. Germline lookup yields CDR1 SGHNT and CDR2 YYREEE (reference sequence). CDR3 loop: CASSLGGDRGQETQYF. CDR3 nucleotides: TGTGCCAGCAGCTTGGGCGGGGACAGGGGACAAGAGACCCAGTACTTC.

This clone was found a few times. This may arise from a read error, as a much more abundant clone is one base away. The same CDR3 is also encoded by other DNA sequences in this sample. V gene TRBV7-2 combines with J gene TRBJ2-5, with D unclear. V dropped 3 bases and J dropped 2 bases, with 1 base sitting between them. The germline V gene encodes CDR1 SGHTA and CDR2 FQGNSA. The CDR3 spans 11 residues. The CDR3 nucleotides read TGTGCCAGCAGCTTTCAAGAGACCCAGTACTTC. Encoded protein: CASSFQETQYF.

V usage is TRBV7-8 and J usage is TRBJ1-2; D is possibly TRBD1 (6 bases). The CDR3 spans 15 residues. V lost 0 bases to trimming and J lost 8 bases, with 16 bases between them. Germline values: CDR1 SGHVS, CDR2 FQNEAQ. This CDR3 reads CASSLASVQGQGYTF. The CDR3, as DNA: TGTGCCAGCAGCTTAGCCTCTGTGCAGGGACAAGGCTACACCTTC.

This chain connects TRBV14 to TRBJ2-3; the D is unclear. V shed 0 bases and J shed 2 bases, with 15 bases lying between them. The CDR3 sequence is 17 residues long. From germline, CDR1 is SGHDN and CDR2 FVKESK. Written as DNA, the CDR3 is TGTGCCAGCAGCCAAGATTGGGCCCTTCCCCTCACAGATACGCAGTATTTT. Residues: CASSQDWALPLTDTQYF. Full variable domain (outside the CDR3, taken from reference TRBV14 and TRBJ2-3): EAGVTQFPSHSVIEKGQTVTLRCDPISGHDNLYWYRRVMGKEIKFLLHFVKESKQDESGMPNNRFLAERTGGTYSTLKVQPAELEDSGVYFCASSQDWALPLTDTQYFGPGTRLTVL.

The chain recombines TRBV7-2 with TRBJ2-7, with 9 nucleotides matching TRBD1. V trimming: 4 bases; J trimming: 2 bases; junction bases outside the gene matches: 3. The CDR3 consists of 14 residues. Germline loops: CDR1 SGHTA, CDR2 FQGNSA. The CDR3 DNA is TGTGCCAGCAGCTGGACAGGGGAGGCCTACGAGCAGTACTTC. This gives the protein CASSWTGEAYEQYF.

This clone occurred a few times. This rearrangement joins TRBV25-1 to TRBJ2-6; D unclear. Per germline, CDR1 MGHDK and CDR2 SYGVNS. V shed 6 bases and J shed 4 bases, with 10 bases lying between them. The CDR3 runs 14 residues. The CDR3 DNA reads TGTGCCAGCAGCAAGTTATCCGGGGCCAACGTCCTGACTTTC. Translating gives CASSKLSGANVLTF.

This clone was seen a few times. This chain links TRBV9 with TRBJ1-2; D might be TRBD1 (6 bases). This CDR3 is 14 amino acids long. Trimming cost V 2 bases and J 5 bases, with 13 bases left between them. Germline V gene sequence: CDR1 SGDLS, CDR2 YYNGEE. The CDR3 coding sequence is TGTGCCAGCAGCGTTGGAGGGGGAAGGTATGGCTACACCTTC. It translates to CASSVGGGRYGYTF.

This chain joins TRBV23-1 and TRBJ2-5; 7 nucleotides agree with TRBD1. TRBV23-1 is an ORF, and what it does is uncertain. This CDR3 contains 19 residues. V dropped 10 bases and J dropped 1; count of bases not matched to a gene: 24. DNA for the CDR3: TGCGCCACCCTAAAGGGGAAAAGGGGGCAGAAGGCGCCCCAAGAGACCCAGTACTTC. Its translation is CATLKGKRGQKAPQETQYF.

The chain has TRBV13 and TRBJ1-4; 8 bases fit TRBD1. This CDR3 spans 15 amino acids. V shed 5 bases and J 8 bases; nucleotides not matched to a gene: 10. From germline, CDR1 is PRHDT and CDR2 FYEKMQ (reference sequence). The CDR3 DNA follows: TGTGCCAGCAGCGACAGGAGACAGGGGTCGGAAAAACTGTTTTTT. It codes for CASSDRRQGSEKLFF.

CDR3 amino acids: CASSLRGAGGGTEAFF. In DNA form, the CDR3 reads TGTGCCAGCAGCTTAAGGGGGGCTGGAGGTGGTACTGAAGCTTTCTTT. V and J are TRBV7-9 and TRBJ1-1, with a weak D call TRBD1 (6 bases). The CDR3 spans 16 residues. The germline CDR1 and CDR2 sequences are SEHNR and FQNEAQ (reference sequence). The V and J ends lost 2 bases and 5 bases respectively, with 18 bases between them.

This clone appeared a few times. The germline gene is not matched at one end of the junction; a read error may be the cause. The V gene is TRBV7-7, the J gene TRBJ2-5, with 7 bases aligning to TRBD1. Germline CDR1 SSHAT, CDR2 FNYEAQ (reference sequence). This CDR3 has 14 residues. The CDR3 DNA reads as TGTGCTAGCAGCCAGGGGGAGTGGCAAGAGACCCAGTACTTC. This translates into CASSQGEWQETQYF.

The chain is built from TRBV7-6 and TRBJ2-5; TRBD2 agrees at 12 bases. V lost 3 bases to trimming and J lost 1 base; unmatched junction nucleotides: 3. Germline V gene lookup returns CDR1 SGHVS and CDR2 FNYEAQ. The CDR3 has 16 residues. The CDR3 here is CASSLRTSGAQETQYF. Here the CDR3 DNA reads TGTGCCAGCAGCTTGCGGACTAGCGGGGCCCAAGAGACCCAGTACTTC.

This clone has more than one count but fewer than ten. The chain employs TRBV30 and TRBJ2-7; TRBD2 aligns across 7 bases. The CDR3 is made up of 15 amino acids. V shed 1 base and J 6 bases; nucleotides not matched to a gene: 12. Germline lookup yields CDR1 GTSNPN and CDR2 SVGIG (reference sequence). CDR3 amino acids: CAWSGAGLGNVEQYF. The DNA of the CDR3 is TGTGCCTGGAGTGGAGCCGGACTAGGGAACGTCGAGCAGTACTTC.

V is TRBV21-1 and J is TRBJ2-1. TRBV21-1 is a pseudogene. This CDR3 is 13 amino acids long. The CDR3 here is CASSKGSGNEQFF. The CDR3 DNA is TGTGCCAGCAGCAAAGGGTCTGGGAATGAGCAGTTCTTC.

CDR3 nucleotides: TGCGCCAGCAGCCAACCCGGGCGGGGGGCCGGCACCGGGGAGCTGTTTTTT. Translation: CASSQPGRGAGTGELFF. The chain employs TRBV4-1 and TRBJ2-2; 8 bases match TRBD2. CDR3 length equals 17 residues. V lost 2 bases to trimming and J lost 4 bases; unmatched junction nucleotides: 9. Germline assignment: CDR1 MGHRA and CDR2 YSYEKL.

This clone has only a few counts. V gene TRBV16 combines with J gene TRBJ1-2, with D hard to call. Germline V gene data show CDR1 as KGHSY and CDR2 as FQNENV. V was trimmed by 5 bases and J by 3 bases, leaving 13 bases between them. This CDR3 has 14 amino acids. CDR3 in amino acids: CASSFGALDYGYTF. The CDR3 DNA reads as TGTGCCAGCAGCTTCGGAGCGTTGGACTATGGCTACACCTTC.

The rearrangement uses TRBV4-1 and TRBJ1-2; D is unclear. CDR3 length equals 13 residues. Looked up from germline, CDR1 is MGHRA and CDR2 is YSYEKL. V was cut by 0 bases and J by 7 bases, with 9 bases left in between. The CDR3 DNA follows: TGCGCCAGCAGCCAAGATGGACTGTCTGGCTACACCTTC. Residues: CASSQDGLSGYTF.

This clone was recorded a few times. The chain uses TRBV5-4 and TRBJ2-1, with 10 bases fitting TRBD2. There are 15 residues in the CDR3. Germline V gene lookup returns CDR1 SGHNT and CDR2 YYREEE (reference sequence). Germline trimming cut 0 bases from V and 5 bases from J; bases unmatched to any gene: 2. The DNA for the CDR3 is TGTGCCAGCAGCTTGGAACTAGCGGGGCACAATGAGCAGTTCTTC. This codes for CASSLELAGHNEQFF.